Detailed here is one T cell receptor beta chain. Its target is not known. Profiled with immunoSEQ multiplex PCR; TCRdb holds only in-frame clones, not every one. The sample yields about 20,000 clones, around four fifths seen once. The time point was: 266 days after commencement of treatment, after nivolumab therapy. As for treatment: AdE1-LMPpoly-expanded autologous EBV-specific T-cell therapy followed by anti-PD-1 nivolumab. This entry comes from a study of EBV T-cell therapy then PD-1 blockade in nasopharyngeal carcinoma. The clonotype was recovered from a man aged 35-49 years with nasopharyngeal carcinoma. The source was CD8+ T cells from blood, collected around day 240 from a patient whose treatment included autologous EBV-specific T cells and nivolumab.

CDR3 region: CASSQVLGYEQYF. The CDR3 nucleotides read TGCGCCAGCAGCCAAGTGCTAGGATACGAGCAGTACTTC. The rearrangement joins TRBV4-1 to TRBJ2-7; D ambiguous. The CDR3 totals 13 residues. V was cut by 1 base and J by 4 bases, with 8 bases left in between. Germline loops: CDR1 MGHRA, CDR2 YSYEKL.